This T cell receptor beta chain came from a study of blood T cell repertoires in COVID-19. The wider study: There were acute and convalescent COVID-19 samples, and they came from the United States, Italy and Spain. T cells, B-cell-depleted T cells, or PBMCs supplied cDNA or gDNA.

CDR3 length equals 15 residues. Losses at the gene ends were 4 bases for V and 9 bases for J; bases not matched to a gene: 9. Germline V gene data show CDR1 as SNHLY and CDR2 as FYNNEI. Original processing methods: Reference gene primer amplification gave nucleated cell count estimates. Measured with immunoSEQ multiplex PCR; TCRdb has only the in-frame clones, and not every one. V, J and clone size are those of that table, while D and trimming were read from the DNA. In the table there are roughly 260,000 clones, over 80% of which are singletons. The rearrangement links TRBV2 to TRBJ1-6, with 7 bases that match TRBD1. This TCR was recovered from a woman aged 40 to 50 with acute or convalescent COVID-19. Sequencing used peripheral blood. DNA of the CDR3: TGTGCCAGCAGTGTAAAGGGGGCGGTAGGTTCACCCCTCCACTTT. Translating gives CASSVKGAVGSPLHF. The full variable domain, completed using reference TRBV2 and TRBJ1-6, is EPEVTQTPSHQVTQMGQEVILRCVPISNHLYFYWYRQILGQKVEFLVSFYNNEISEKSEIFDDQFSVERPDGSNFTLKIRSTKLEDSAMYFCASSVKGAVGSPLHFGNGTRLTVT.